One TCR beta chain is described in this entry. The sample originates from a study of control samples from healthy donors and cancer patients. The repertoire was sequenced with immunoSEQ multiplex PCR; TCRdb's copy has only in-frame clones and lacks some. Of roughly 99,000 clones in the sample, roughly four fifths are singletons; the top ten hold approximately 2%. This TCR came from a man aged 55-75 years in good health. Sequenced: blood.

Here the CDR3 DNA reads TGTGCCAGCAGTGAAGCGCAGGGTAGTGGGGAAAAACTGTTTTTT. Translated, it gives CASSEAQGSGEKLFF. The chain links TRBV6-1 to TRBJ1-4, with D possibly TRBD1 on 5 matching bases. CDR3 length: 15 amino acids. CDR1 MNHNS and CDR2 SASEGT come from the germline V gene. V gave up 0 bases and J gave up 8 bases, with 13 bases separating them.